This TCR beta chain was sequenced during a study of T cell clusters in autoimmune cytopenias. Study-level background: Healthy donor controls had a mean age of about 53 years and median age of around 59 years. TRB sequencing had a median about 49,000 reads and about 2,500 distinct clonotypes per sample.

One tube held mixed TRB-A and TRB-B primer pools for touch-down PCR. For each CDR3 protein, TCRdb gives one entry from its re-call of the multiplex PCR reads, without DNA. The repertoire table contains some 11,000 distinct CDR3 sequences. Germline assignment: CDR1 SGHNT and CDR2 YYREEE (reference sequence). The CDR3 is made up of 15 amino acids. About 39,000 genome equivalents of blood DNA were amplified for TRB. Another study also made use of these data, one on T cell repertoires in aging, cancer and after chemotherapy. That source notes: Over several months to years, re-sampled healthy donor repertoires clearly shared clones. The full dataset contained approximately 9.6 million TCR reads.

The chain employs TRBV5-4 and TRBJ1-2; absent DNA, TCRdb's TRBD1 call cannot be checked. The TCR sequence derives from a human donor in good health. The sequenced material came from peripheral blood. The CDR3 sequence: CASSTRDRGQNGYTF.